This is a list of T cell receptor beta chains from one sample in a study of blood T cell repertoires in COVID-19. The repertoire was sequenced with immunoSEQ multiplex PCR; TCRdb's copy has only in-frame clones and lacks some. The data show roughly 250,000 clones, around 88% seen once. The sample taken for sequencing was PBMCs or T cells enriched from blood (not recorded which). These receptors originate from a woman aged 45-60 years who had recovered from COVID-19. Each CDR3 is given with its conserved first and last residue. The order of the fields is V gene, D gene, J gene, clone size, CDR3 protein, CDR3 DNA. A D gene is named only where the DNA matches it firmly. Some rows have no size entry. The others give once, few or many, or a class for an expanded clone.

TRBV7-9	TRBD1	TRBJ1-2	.	CASSLRQGAYGYTF	TGTGCCAGCAGCCTCAGACAGGGGGCATACGGCTACACCTTC
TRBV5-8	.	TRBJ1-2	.	CASSLARGASGGYTF	TGTGCCAGCAGCTTGGCGCGGGGGGCCTCGGGCGGCTACACCTTC
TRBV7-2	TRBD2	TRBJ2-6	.	CASSFSGGATGANVLTF	TGTGCCAGCAGCTTTAGCGGGGGGGCAACTGGGGCCAACGTCCTGACTTTC
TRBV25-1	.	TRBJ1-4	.	CASSGRDGHNEKLFF	TGTGCCAGCAGTGGGAGGGACGGCCATAATGAAAAACTGTTTTTT
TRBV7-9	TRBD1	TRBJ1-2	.	CASNYGTGNGYTF	TGTGCCAGCAACTACGGGACAGGGAATGGCTACACCTTC
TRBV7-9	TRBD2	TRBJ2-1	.	CASPGLAGGNEQFF	TGTGCCAGTCCAGGACTAGCGGGGGGCAATGAGCAGTTCTTC
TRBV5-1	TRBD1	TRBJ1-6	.	CASSLGQGFYNSPLHF	TGCGCCAGCAGCCTAGGACAGGGCTTCTATAATTCACCCCTCCACTTT
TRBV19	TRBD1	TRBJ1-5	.	CASSLGTGGVFQPQHF	TGTGCCAGTAGTCTTGGGACAGGGGGAGTTTTTCAGCCCCAGCATTTT
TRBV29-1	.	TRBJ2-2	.	CSAGLTNTGELFF	TGCAGCGCAGGACTAACGAACACCGGGGAGCTGTTTTTT
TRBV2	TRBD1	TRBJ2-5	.	CASSGGTGGLKETQYF	TGTGCCAGCAGTGGAGGGACAGGGGGTCTTAAAGAGACCCAGTACTTC
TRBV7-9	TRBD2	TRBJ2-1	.	CASSPRLALADEQFF	TGTGCCAGCAGCCCACGACTAGCCCTAGCGGATGAGCAGTTCTTC
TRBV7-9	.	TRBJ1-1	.	CASSRGQNTEAFF	TGTGCCAGCAGCCGGGGACAAAACACTGAAGCTTTCTTT
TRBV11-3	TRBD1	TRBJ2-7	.	CASSLGTVKEQYF	TGTGCCAGCAGCCTAGGGACAGTTAAAGAACAGTACTTC
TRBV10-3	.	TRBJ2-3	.	CAISDRGDTQYF	TGTGCCATCAGCGATAGAGGGGATACGCAGTATTTT
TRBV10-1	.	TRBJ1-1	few	CASPGKFTEAFF	TGCGCCAGCCCGGGTAAGTTCACTGAAGCTTTCTTT